This TCR beta chain was sequenced in a study of blood T cell repertoires in COVID-19. Germline V lookup: CDR1 SGHRS, CDR2 YFSETQ. Trimming removed 0 bases at V and 0 bases at J, with 10 bases between. The CDR3 length is 17 residues. Sequenced by immunoSEQ multiplex PCR; TCRdb stores in-frame clones only, minus some. Of more than 200,000 clones in the sample, 65% to 85% were seen once. This clone was counted between two and nine times. The specimen sequenced was PBMCs or T cells enriched from blood (not recorded which). The V call is TRBV5-1, the J call TRBJ2-6; the D is unclear. This TCR was recovered from a woman in her forties with acute COVID-19. Here the CDR3 DNA reads TGCGCCAGCAGCTTGGATATACGAGGCTCTGGGGCCAACGTCCTGACTTTC. It specifies CASSLDIRGSGANVLTF.